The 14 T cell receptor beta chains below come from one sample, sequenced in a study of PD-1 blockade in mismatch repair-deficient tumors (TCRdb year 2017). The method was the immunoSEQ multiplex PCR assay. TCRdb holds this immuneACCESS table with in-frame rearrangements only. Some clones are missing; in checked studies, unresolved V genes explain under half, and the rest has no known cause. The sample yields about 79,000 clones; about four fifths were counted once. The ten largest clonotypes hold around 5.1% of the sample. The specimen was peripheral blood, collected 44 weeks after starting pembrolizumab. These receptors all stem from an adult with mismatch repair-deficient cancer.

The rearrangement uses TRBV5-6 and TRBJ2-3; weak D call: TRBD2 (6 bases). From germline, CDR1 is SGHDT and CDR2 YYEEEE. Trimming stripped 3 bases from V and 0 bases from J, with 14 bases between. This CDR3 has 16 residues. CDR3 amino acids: CASSYTSSGSTDTQYF. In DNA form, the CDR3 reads TGTGCCAGCAGCTACACCTCGAGCGGGAGCACAGATACGCAGTATTTT.

CDR3: CASSYLGVGYGYTF. CDR3 coding DNA: TGTGCCAGCAGCTATCTAGGGGTAGGGTATGGCTACACCTTC. The chain employs TRBV7-2 and TRBJ1-2; D may be TRBD1 (5 bases). Germline V gene data show CDR1 as SGHTA and CDR2 as FQGNSA. The CDR3 is 14 residues long. V lost 4 bases, J lost 5 bases, and 14 bases lay in between.

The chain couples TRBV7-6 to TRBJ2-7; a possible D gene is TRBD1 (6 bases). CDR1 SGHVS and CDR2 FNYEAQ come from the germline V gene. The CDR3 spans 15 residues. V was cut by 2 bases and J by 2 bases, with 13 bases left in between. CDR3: CASSLRVSGAYEQYF. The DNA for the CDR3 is TGTGCCAGCAGCTTAAGGGTCTCAGGGGCCTACGAGCAGTACTTC.

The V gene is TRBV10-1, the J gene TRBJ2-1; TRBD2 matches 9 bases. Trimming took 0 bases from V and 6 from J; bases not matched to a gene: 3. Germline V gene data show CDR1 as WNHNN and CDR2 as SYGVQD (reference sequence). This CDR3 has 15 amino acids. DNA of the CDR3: TGCGCCAGCAGTGAGTCGCGGGAGGGCGGCAATGAGCAGTTCTTC. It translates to CASSESREGGNEQFF.

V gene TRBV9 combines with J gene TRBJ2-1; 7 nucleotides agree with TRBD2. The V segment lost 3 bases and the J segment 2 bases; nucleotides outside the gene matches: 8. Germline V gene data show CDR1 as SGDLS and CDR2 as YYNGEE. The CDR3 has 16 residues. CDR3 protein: CASSAWGGRTYNEQFF. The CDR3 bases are TGTGCCAGCAGCGCTTGGGGCGGGAGAACCTACAATGAGCAGTTCTTC.

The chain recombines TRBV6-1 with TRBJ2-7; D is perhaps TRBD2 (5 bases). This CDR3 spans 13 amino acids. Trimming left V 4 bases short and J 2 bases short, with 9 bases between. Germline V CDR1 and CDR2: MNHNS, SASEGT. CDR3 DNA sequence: TGTGCCAGCAGTGTACTAGTTGCCTACGAGCAGTACTTC. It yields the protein CASSVLVAYEQYF.

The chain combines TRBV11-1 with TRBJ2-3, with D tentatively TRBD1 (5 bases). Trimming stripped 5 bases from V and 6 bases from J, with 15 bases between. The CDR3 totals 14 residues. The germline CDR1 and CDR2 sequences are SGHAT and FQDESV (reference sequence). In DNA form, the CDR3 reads TGTGCCAGCAGCCAACAAACAGGACCGGATACGCAGTATTTT. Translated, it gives CASSQQTGPDTQYF.

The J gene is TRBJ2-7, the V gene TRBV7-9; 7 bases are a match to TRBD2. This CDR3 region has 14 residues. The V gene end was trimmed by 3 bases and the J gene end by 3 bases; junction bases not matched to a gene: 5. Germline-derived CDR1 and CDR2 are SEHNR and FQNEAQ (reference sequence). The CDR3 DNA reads TGTGCCAGCAGCTTTGGGCTAGCGGACTACGAGCAGTACTTC. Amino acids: CASSFGLADYEQYF.

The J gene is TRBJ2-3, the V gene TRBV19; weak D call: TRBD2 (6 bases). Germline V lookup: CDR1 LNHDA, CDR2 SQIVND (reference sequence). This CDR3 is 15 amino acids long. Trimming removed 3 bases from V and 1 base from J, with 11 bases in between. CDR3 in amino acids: CASSILTGGTDTQYF. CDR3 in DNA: TGTGCCAGTAGTATTTTGACGGGAGGCACAGATACGCAGTATTTT.

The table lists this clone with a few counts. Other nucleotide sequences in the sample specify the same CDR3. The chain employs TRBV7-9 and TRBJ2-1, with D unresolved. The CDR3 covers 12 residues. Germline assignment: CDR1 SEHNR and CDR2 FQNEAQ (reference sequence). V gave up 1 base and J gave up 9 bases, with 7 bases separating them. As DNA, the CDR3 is TGTGCCAGCAGCTTAGTGGTAGGTGAGCAGTTCTTC. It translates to CASSLVVGEQFF. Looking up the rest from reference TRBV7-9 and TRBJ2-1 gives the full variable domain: DTGVSQNPRHKITKRGQNVTFRCDPISEHNRLYWYRQTLGQGPEFLTYFQNEAQLEKSRLLSDRFSAERPKGSFSTLEIQRTEQGDSAMYLCASSLVVGEQFFGPGTRLTVL.

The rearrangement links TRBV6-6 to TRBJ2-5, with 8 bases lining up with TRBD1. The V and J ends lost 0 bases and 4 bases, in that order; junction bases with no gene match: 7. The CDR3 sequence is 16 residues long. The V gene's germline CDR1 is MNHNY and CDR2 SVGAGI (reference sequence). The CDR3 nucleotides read TGTGCCAGCAGTTACTCTGACAGGGGAGGAAGAGAGACCCAGTACTTC. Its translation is CASSYSDRGGRETQYF.

CDR3 bases: TGTGCCAGCAGCTCCCAAGCAACAGGGGGCCACGAGCAGTACTTC. Amino acids: CASSSQATGGHEQYF. This chain links TRBV7-3 with TRBJ2-7, with 9 positions matching TRBD1. The CDR3 consists of 15 residues. Trimming removed 4 bases from V and 5 bases from J; junction bases left unmatched: 9. Germline lookup yields CDR1 SGHTA and CDR2 FQGTGA.

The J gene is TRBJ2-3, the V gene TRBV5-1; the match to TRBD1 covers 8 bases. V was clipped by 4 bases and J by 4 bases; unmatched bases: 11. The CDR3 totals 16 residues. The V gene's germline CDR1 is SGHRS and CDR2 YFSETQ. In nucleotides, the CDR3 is TGCGCCAGCAGCCCAGGAAACAGGGGGGTCGCAGATACGCAGTATTTT. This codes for CASSPGNRGVADTQYF.

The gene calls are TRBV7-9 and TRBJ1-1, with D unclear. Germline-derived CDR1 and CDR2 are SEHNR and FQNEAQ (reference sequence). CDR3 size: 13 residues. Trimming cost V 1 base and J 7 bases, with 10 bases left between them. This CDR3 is CASSLGGLLEAFF. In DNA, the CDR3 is TGTGCCAGCAGCTTAGGCGGACTGCTTGAAGCTTTCTTT.